The 20 T cell receptor beta chains below were found in one sample sequenced in a study of technical replicates of blood from a handful of donors. Assay used: immunoSEQ multiplex PCR; TCRdb lists only in-frame clones, some missing. The profile shows just over 75,000 clones, 85% to 95% of them singletons. The specimen was T cells isolated from PBMCs. The receptors here all came from a human donor in good health.

This clone occurred a few times. V and J are TRBV28 and TRBJ1-5, with D uncertain. V lost 2 bases and J 7 bases, leaving 9 bases between the germline ends. Germline values: CDR1 MDHEN, CDR2 SYDVKM. This CDR3 spans 13 amino acids. The CDR3 sequence is CASSLTNGQPQHF. The CDR3 DNA follows: TGTGCCAGCAGTTTAACTAACGGACAGCCCCAGCATTTT.

J is TRBJ2-7 and V is TRBV10-3; 7 bases are shared with TRBD1. The CDR3 is 13 residues long. The germline gives CDR1 ENHRY, CDR2 SYGVKD. V lost 3 bases to trimming and J lost 3 bases; unmatched junction nucleotides: 2. The CDR3 region has the DNA TGTGCCATCAGTGATCGGGACAGCTACGAGCAGTACTTC. It specifies CAISDRDSYEQYF.

The chain has TRBV9 and TRBJ1-1; tentatively, D is TRBD1 (6 bases). Trimming removed 2 bases at V and 1 base at J, with 21 bases between. Germline V CDR1 and CDR2: SGDLS, YYNGEE. The length of the CDR3 is 18 residues. Here the CDR3 DNA reads TGTGCCAGCAGCGTGGGTGATGGTTTCTGGGGGCGGAACACTGAAGCTTTCTTT. Residues: CASSVGDGFWGRNTEAFF.

The rearrangement links TRBV7-9 to TRBJ1-1, with 8 nucleotides matching TRBD1. The length of the CDR3 is 12 residues. V shed 6 bases and J 8 bases; nucleotides not matched to a gene: 5. CDR1 and CDR2 from the germline V gene are SEHNR and FQNEAQ (reference sequence). DNA of the CDR3: TGTGCCAGCAGGCAGGACAGGGCCGAAGCTTTCTTT. Its protein is CASRQDRAEAFF.

This chain uses TRBV19 with TRBJ1-4; 8 bases line up with TRBD1. V trimming: 8 bases; J trimming: 7 bases; junction bases outside the gene matches: 9. The CDR3 is 14 residues long. CDR1 is LNHDA, CDR2 SQIVND, per germline (reference sequence). The CDR3: CASSGGAHPEKLFF. In nucleotides, the CDR3 is TGTGCCAGTTCAGGGGGCGCCCATCCTGAAAAACTGTTTTTT.

The chain uses TRBV7-2 and TRBJ2-7; D perhaps matches TRBD1 (5 bases). V lost 7 bases and J lost 1, with 14 bases in between. Germline V lookup: CDR1 SGHTA, CDR2 FQGNSA. The CDR3 runs 14 residues. The CDR3 loop reads CASTLIKGSYEQYF. The CDR3 bases are TGTGCCAGCACCCTAATCAAGGGGTCCTACGAGCAGTACTTC.

The CDR3 DNA reads as TGTGCCAGCAGCCAAAGGGCCCCTTCGGGGTTGAACACTGAAGCTTTCTTT. Translation gives CASSQRAPSGLNTEAFF. V is TRBV28 and J is TRBJ1-1; D is uncertain. The V gene's germline CDR1 is MDHEN and CDR2 SYDVKM. The CDR3 has 17 amino acids. Between the trimmed V and J ends, which lost 6 bases and 0 bases, there was a span of 20 bases.

The chain has TRBV4-2 and TRBJ2-7, with D possibly being TRBD2 (6 bases). The CDR3 runs to 13 residues. The ends were cut back, 2 bases at V and 3 bases at J, with 8 bases in the middle. The germline V gene has CDR1 LGHNA and CDR2 YNFKEQ. Here the CDR3 DNA reads TGTGCCAGCAGCCAAAGGAGGGGCTACGAGCAGTACTTC. It yields the protein CASSQRRGYEQYF.

This sequence joins TRBV4-2 and TRBJ2-7; TRBD2 agrees at 7 bases. From germline, CDR1 is LGHNA and CDR2 YNFKEQ. This CDR3 is built from 15 residues. Trimming at V came to 1 base and at J to 6 bases, leaving 9 bases not matched to a gene. CDR3 protein: CASSQGRESLFEQYF. The CDR3 nucleotides read TGTGCCAGCAGCCAAGGGCGGGAGTCTCTCTTCGAGCAGTACTTC.

This clone has only one observation. The chain employs TRBV9 and TRBJ2-1; 7 nucleotides match TRBD1. From germline, CDR1 is SGDLS and CDR2 YYNGEE. The CDR3 has 14 residues. V dropped 5 bases and J dropped 5; count of bases not matched to a gene: 7. Here the CDR3 reads CASSPSTGDNEQFF. DNA of the CDR3: TGTGCCAGCAGTCCCTCAACAGGGGACAATGAGCAGTTCTTC.

The chain employs TRBV4-1 and TRBJ2-7; TRBD2 matches at 7 bases. CDR3 size: 16 residues. Germline V gene lookup returns CDR1 MGHRA and CDR2 YSYEKL. The V gene end was trimmed by 0 bases and the J gene end by 1 base; junction bases not matched to a gene: 6. CDR3 residues: CASSQEWTGGSYEQYF. The CDR3 DNA follows: TGCGCCAGCAGCCAAGAATGGACGGGAGGTTCCTACGAGCAGTACTTC.

The chain has TRBV30 and TRBJ1-5, with TRBD1 matching over 7 bases. CDR3 length: 14 amino acids. Per the germline V gene, CDR1 is GTSNPN and CDR2 is SVGIG (reference sequence). V was pared by 0 bases and J by 2 bases, with 1 base of the junction left unmatched. The CDR3 DNA is TGTGCCTGGAGTGTAGGACAGGGCAATCAGCCCCAGCATTTT. Encoded protein: CAWSVGQGNQPQHF. Combining the CDR3 with reference TRBV30 and TRBJ1-5 gives the whole variable domain SQTIHQWPATLVQPVGSPLSLECTVEGTSNPNLYWYRQAAGRGLQLLFYSVGIGQISSEVPQNLSASRPQDRQFILSSKKLLLSDSGFYLCAWSVGQGNQPQHFGDGTRLSIL.

V usage is TRBV11-1 and J usage is TRBJ2-1; a weak D match, TRBD1 (6 bases). Germline V gives CDR1 SGHAT, CDR2 FQDESV (reference sequence). Trimming left V 3 bases short and J 1 base short, with 13 bases between. This CDR3 is built from 16 residues. The CDR3 region has the DNA TGTGCCAGCAGCTTTCCCAGGGGATGGTCCTACAATGAGCAGTTCTTC. It translates to CASSFPRGWSYNEQFF.

The chain recombines TRBV7-2 with TRBJ1-1; 10 bases align to TRBD1. V lost 5 bases, J lost 11 bases, and 17 bases stayed unmatched. Per germline, CDR1 SGHTA and CDR2 FQGNSA. The CDR3 has 16 amino acids. The CDR3 here is CASSALHGTGEVGAFF. The CDR3 DNA reads as TGTGCCAGCAGCGCCCTTCACGGGACAGGGGAGGTTGGGGCTTTCTTT.

The chain employs TRBV30 and TRBJ1-2, with D possibly being TRBD1 (6 bases). CDR3 length equals 12 residues. Deletions cut 3 bases from V and 1 base from J, with 6 bases between. Germline V gene sequence: CDR1 GTSNPN, CDR2 SVGIG (reference sequence). CDR3 bases: TGTGCCTGGAGACAGGGTAACTATGGCTACACCTTC. As protein: CAWRQGNYGYTF.

The chain couples TRBV28 to TRBJ2-5, with a tentative D call TRBD2 (5 bases). CDR1 is MDHEN and CDR2 is SYDVKM in the germline V gene. CDR3 length: 20 residues. V shed 3 bases and J shed 5 bases, with 31 bases lying between them. For the CDR3, the DNA is TGTGCCAGCAGTTTTTTGCCCTCATCGATTGGCGGGCCCCCGAAGGAGACCCAGTACTTC. Its protein is CASSFLPSSIGGPPKETQYF.

This clone was counted a single time. The genes are TRBV19 and TRBJ1-2; 9 bases match TRBD1. CDR1 and CDR2 from the germline V gene are LNHDA and SQIVND (reference sequence). Trimming at V came to 5 bases and at J to 8 bases, leaving 6 bases not matched to a gene. CDR3 size: 13 residues. In DNA, the CDR3 is TGTGCCAGTAGTCGGGACAGGGAGATGGGCTACACCTTC. Its translation is CASSRDREMGYTF.

The rearrangement links TRBV19 to TRBJ1-4, with 7 positions matching TRBD1. Germline values: CDR1 LNHDA, CDR2 SQIVND (reference sequence). The length of the CDR3 is 14 residues. V lost 6 bases, J lost 7 bases, and 8 bases stayed unmatched. This chain's CDR3 is CASRKGQSTEKLFF. DNA of the CDR3: TGTGCCAGTAGAAAGGGACAGTCGACTGAAAAACTGTTTTTT.

The chain employs TRBV4-3 and TRBJ2-5, with TRBD1 matching over 10 bases. Trimming cost V 4 bases and J 3 bases; bases outside gene matches: 8. CDR1 is LGHNA and CDR2 is YSLEER in the germline V gene. This CDR3 comprises 16 residues. CDR3 sequence: CASSRFRDRGKETQYF. The CDR3 DNA is TGCGCCAGCAGCCGTTTCCGGGACAGGGGTAAAGAGACCCAGTACTTC.

This sequence joins TRBV4-2 and TRBJ2-2; maybe TRBD1 (5 bases). There are 16 residues in the CDR3. Germline V gene lookup returns CDR1 LGHNA and CDR2 YNFKEQ. Trimming left V 0 bases short and J 5 bases short, with 13 bases between. CDR3 DNA sequence: TGTGCCAGCAGCCAAGAGTCAGGGCGATGGACCGGGGAGCTGTTTTTT. This translates into CASSQESGRWTGELFF.